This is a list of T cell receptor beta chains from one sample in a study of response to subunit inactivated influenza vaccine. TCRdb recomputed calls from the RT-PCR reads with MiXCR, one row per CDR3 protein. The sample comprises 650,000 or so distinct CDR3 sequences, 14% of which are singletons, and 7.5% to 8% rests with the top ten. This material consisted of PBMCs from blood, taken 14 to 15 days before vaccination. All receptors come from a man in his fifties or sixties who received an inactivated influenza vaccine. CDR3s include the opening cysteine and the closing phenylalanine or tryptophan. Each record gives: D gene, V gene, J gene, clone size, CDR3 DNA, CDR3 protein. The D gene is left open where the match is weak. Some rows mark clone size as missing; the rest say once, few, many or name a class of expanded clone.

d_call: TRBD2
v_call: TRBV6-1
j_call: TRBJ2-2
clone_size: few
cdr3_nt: TGTGCCAGCAACCAGGGACTAGCGAACACCGGGGAGCTGTTTTTT
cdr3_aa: CASNQGLANTGELFF

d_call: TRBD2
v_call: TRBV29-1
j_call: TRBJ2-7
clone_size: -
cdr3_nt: TGCAGCGTGGCGGGACTAGCGGGAAACTACGAGCAGTACTTC
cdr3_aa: CSVAGLAGNYEQYF

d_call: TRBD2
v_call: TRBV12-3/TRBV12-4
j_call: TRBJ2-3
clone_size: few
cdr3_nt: TGTGCCAGCAGACTGACTAGCGGAGAAGCTAGCACAGATACGCAGTATTTT
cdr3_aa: CASRLTSGEASTDTQYF

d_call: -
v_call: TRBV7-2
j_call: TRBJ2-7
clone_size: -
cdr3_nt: TGTGCCAGCAGCTCTCTGACCTCCTACGAGCAGTACTTC
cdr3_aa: CASSSLTSYEQYF

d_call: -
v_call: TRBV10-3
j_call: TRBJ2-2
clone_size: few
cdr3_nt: TGTGCCATCAGTGACCTGAACACCGGGGAGCTGTTTTTT
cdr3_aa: CAISDLNTGELFF

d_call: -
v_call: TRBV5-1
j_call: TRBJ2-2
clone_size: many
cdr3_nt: TGCGCCAGCAGCTTGTCTGCTGGGTCGCCGGGCACCGGGGAGCTGTTTTTT
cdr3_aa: CASSLSAGSPGTGELFF

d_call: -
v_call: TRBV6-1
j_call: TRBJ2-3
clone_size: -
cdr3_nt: TGTTCAAGCAGGGGAGCGCAGGGAGCATCGGATACGCAGTATTTT
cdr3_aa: CSSRGAQGASDTQYF

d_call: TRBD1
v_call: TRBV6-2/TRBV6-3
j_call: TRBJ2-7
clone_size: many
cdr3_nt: TGTGCCAGCAGTTACTCACCGGGACAGGGGGCGAAGGAGCAGTACTTC
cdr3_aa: CASSYSPGQGAKEQYF

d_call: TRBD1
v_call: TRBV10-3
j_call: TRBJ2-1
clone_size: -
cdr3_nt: TGTGCCATCAGACCACAGGGGGCACTGGAAGTGTCCTACAAGGAGCAGTTCTTC
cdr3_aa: CAIRPQGALEVSYKEQFF

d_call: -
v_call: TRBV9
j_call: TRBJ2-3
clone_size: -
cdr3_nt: TGTGCCAGCAGCGTAGCCCCGGACGCAGATACGCAGTATTTT
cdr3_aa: CASSVAPDADTQYF

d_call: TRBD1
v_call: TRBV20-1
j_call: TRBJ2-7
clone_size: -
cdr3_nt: TGCAGTGCTCCTAACCGGGACAGGGGCTACGAGCAGTACTTC
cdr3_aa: CSAPNRDRGYEQYF

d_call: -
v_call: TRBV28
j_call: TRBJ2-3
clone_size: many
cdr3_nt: TGTGCCAGCAGCCCACAAGTTGGGGGGCGGAGCACAGATACGCAGTATTTT
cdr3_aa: CASSPQVGGRSTDTQYF

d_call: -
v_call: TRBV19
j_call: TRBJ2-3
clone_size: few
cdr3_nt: TGTGCCAGCTCGTCCCTGATCGGGGATACGCAGTATTTT
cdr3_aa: CASSSLIGDTQYF

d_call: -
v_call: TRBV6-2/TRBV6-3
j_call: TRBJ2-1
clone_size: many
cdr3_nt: TGTGCCAGCAGTCGGGACTCCAATGAGCAGTTCTTC
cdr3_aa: CASSRDSNEQFF

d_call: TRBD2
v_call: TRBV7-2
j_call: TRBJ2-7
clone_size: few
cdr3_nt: TGTGCCAGCAGCCCAAGGACTAGCGGGACCAGGGAGCAGTACTTC
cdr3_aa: CASSPRTSGTREQYF

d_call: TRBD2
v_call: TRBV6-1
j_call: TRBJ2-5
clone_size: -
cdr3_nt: TGTGCCAGCAGCGGGAGGGTCCGAAAAGAGACCCAGTACTTC
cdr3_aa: CASSGRVRKETQYF

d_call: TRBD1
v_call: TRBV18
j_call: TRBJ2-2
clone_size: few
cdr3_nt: TGTGCCAGCTCACCACGGATGGGACAGGGCACCGGGGAGCTGTTTTTT
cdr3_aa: CASSPRMGQGTGELFF

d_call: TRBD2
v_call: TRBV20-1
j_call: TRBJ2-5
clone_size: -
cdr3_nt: TGCAGTGCTAGAGATGAAGCGGGAGGGACCCAGTACTTC
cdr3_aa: CSARDEAGGTQYF

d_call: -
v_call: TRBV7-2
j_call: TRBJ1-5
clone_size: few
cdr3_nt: TGTGCCAGCAGTTTCCTCCCTCCCCAAGGCAGGCAGCCCCAGCATTTT
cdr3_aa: CASSFLPPQGRQPQHF

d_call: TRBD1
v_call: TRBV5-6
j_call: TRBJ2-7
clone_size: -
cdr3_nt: TGTGCCAGCAGCATAGAGAGGGACAGGGTTACCCCGCGTCGTGAGCAGTACTTC
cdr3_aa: CASSIERDRVTPRREQYF

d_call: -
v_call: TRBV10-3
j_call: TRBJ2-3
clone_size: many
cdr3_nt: TGTGCCATCAGCGAATCGAAGGGAGGAAGCACAGATACGCAGTATTTT
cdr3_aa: CAISESKGGSTDTQYF

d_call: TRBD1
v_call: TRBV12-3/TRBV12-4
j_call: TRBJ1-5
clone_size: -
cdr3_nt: TGTGCCAGCAGTTTGGCATCCGGGACAGTGAAAGGGCCCCAGCATTTT
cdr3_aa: CASSLASGTVKGPQHF

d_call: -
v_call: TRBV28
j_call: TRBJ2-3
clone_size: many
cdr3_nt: TGTGCCAGCAGTTTACGCACAGGGATTGGAGGCACAGATACGCAGTATTTT
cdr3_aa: CASSLRTGIGGTDTQYF

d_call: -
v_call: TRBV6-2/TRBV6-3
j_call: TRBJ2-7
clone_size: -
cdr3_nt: TGTGCCAGCAGTCACCGCTACGAGCAGTACTTC
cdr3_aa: CASSHRYEQYF

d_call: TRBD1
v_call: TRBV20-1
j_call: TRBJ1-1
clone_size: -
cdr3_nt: TGCAGTGCGAACTTACAGGGGTGGGGCACTGAAGCTTTCTTT
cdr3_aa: CSANLQGWGTEAFF

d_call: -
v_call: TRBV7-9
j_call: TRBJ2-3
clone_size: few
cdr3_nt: TGTGCCAGCAGCTCCTCGGGACGGTATAGCACAGATACGCAGTATTTT
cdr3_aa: CASSSSGRYSTDTQYF

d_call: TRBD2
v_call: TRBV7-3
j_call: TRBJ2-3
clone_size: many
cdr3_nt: TGTGCCGTCAGTGAACTCAGGACTAGCGGTACGCCGCAGTATTTT
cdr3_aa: CAVSELRTSGTPQYF

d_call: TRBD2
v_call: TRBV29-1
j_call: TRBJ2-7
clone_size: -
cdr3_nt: TGCAGCGCGCGCGGGACTAGCGCTTCTAGCCTGGGGGAGCAGTACTTC
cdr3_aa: CSARGTSASSLGEQYF

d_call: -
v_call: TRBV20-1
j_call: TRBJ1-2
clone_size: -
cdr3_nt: TGCAGTGCCACTATCGGCTATGGCTACACCTTC
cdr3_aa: CSATIGYGYTF

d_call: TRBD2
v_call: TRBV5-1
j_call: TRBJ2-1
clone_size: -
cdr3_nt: TGCGCCAGCAGCTTAAGTCGGCGGGAGGCCTACAATGAGCAGTTCTTC
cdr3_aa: CASSLSRREAYNEQFF

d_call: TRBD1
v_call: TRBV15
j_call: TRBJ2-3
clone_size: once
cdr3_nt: TGTGCCACCAGCAAAGGACAGGGGGCGCGGACAGATACGCAGTATTTT
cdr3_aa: CATSKGQGARTDTQYF

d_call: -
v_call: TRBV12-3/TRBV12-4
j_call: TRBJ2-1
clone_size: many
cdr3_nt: TGTGCCAGCAGCGCTGCGGGATCTGAGCAGTTCTTC
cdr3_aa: CASSAAGSEQFF

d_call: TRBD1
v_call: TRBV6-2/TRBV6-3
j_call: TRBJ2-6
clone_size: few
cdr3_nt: TGTGCCAGCAGCACGGGACAGAGGAATCCTGGGGCCAACGTCCTGACTTTC
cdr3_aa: CASSTGQRNPGANVLTF

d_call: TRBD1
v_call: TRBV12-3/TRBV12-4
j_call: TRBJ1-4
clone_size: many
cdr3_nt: TGTGCCAGCAGTTACGGGACAGGGAATGAAAAACTGTTTTTT
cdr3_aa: CASSYGTGNEKLFF

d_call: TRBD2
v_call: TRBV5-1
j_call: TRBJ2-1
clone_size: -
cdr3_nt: TGCGCCAGCAGCACCCAAGGCGGGAGTTCAAATGAGCAGTTCTTC
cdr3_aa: CASSTQGGSSNEQFF

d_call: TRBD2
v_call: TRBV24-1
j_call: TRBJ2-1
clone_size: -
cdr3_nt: TGTGCCACCAGTGATTTCACCAGGACTAGCGATGAGCAGTTCTTC
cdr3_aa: CATSDFTRTSDEQFF

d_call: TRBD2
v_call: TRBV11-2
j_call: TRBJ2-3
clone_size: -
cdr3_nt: TGTGCCAGCAGCCCCCCTCCCGGACTAGCGGGAGGGTTAACAGATACGCAGTATTTT
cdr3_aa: CASSPPPGLAGGLTDTQYF

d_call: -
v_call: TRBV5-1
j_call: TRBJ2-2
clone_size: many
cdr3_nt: TGCGCCAGCAGCCTCCTGCAGAACACCGGGGAGCTGTTTTTT
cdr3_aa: CASSLLQNTGELFF

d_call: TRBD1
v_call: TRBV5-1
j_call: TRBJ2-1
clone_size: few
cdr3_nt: TGCGCCAGCAGCCCCGGGACAGGGGGCGGGGATGAGCAGTTCTTC
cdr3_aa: CASSPGTGGGDEQFF

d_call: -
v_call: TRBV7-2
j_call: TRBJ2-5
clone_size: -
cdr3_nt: TGTGCCAGCAGCTTTCCAGAAGAGACCCAGTACTTC
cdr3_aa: CASSFPEETQYF

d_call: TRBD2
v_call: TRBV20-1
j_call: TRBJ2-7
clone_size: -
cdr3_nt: TGCAGTGCTAAAAGGGGCGGGGGATCAGTACTCGAGCAGTACTTC
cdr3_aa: CSAKRGGGSVLEQYF

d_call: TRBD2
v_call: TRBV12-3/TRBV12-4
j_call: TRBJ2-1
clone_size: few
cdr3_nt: TGTGCCAGCAGTTCAGGACTAGGCGAGCAGTTCTTC
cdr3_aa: CASSSGLGEQFF

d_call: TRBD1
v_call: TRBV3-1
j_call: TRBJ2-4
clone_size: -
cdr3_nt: TGTGCCAGCAGCCACGGACAGGAAAACATTCAGTACTTC
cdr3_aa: CASSHGQENIQYF

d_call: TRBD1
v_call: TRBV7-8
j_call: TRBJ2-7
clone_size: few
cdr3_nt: TGTGCCAGCAGCTTAGTCCTCGGACAGGGAGGCTACGAGCAGTACTTC
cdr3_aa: CASSLVLGQGGYEQYF

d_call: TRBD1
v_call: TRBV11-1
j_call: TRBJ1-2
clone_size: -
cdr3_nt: TGTGCCAGCAGCTCGGGGGGGTCGACAGGGTCTGGCGGCTTTGGTGGCTACACCTTC
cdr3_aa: CASSSGGSTGSGGFGGYTF

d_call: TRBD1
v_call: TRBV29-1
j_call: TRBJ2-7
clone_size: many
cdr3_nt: TGCAGTGTAGGACAGGGTCGGTACGAGCAGTACTTC
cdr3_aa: CSVGQGRYEQYF

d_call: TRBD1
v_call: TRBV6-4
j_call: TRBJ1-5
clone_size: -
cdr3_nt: TGTGCCAGCAGTGACTCCCAGGCAGGGGGAGGAGATCAGCCCCAGCATTTT
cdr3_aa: CASSDSQAGGGDQPQHF

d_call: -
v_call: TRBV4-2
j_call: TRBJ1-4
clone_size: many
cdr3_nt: TGTGCCAGCACCCAAAGAGGGGCAACTAATGAAAAACTGTTTTTT
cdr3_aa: CASTQRGATNEKLFF

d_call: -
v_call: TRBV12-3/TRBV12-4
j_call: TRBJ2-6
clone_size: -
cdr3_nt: TGTGCCAGCAGCCGACCAGGGGGGGCCAACGTCCTGACTTTC
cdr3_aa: CASSRPGGANVLTF

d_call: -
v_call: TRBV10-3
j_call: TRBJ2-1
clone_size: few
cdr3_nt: TGTGCCATCAGCCCCGGGAGTCCCCACCCCGAGCAGTTCTTC
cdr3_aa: CAISPGSPHPEQFF